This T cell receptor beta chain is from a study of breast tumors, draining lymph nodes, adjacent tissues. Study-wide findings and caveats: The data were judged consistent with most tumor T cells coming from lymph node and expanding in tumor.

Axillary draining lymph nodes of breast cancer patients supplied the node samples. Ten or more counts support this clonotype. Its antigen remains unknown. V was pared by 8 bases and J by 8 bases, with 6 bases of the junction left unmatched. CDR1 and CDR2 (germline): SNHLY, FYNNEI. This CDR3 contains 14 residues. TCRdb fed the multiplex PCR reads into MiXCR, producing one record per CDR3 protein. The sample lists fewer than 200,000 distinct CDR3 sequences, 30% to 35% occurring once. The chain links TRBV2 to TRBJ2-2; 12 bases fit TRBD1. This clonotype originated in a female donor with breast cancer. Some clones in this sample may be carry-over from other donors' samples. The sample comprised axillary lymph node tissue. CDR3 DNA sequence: TGTGCCAGCGGGGACAGGGGGCTATTTGGGGAGCTGTTTTTT. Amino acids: CASGDRGLFGELFF.